Sequencing of this T cell receptor (beta chain) was carried out in a study of OX40 agonist ivuxolimab in advanced cancers. Study information: Dose-escalation patients were diagnosed with hepatocellular carcinoma, melanoma, renal cell cancer or head and neck cancer. Study findings and constraints: Both CD4+ and CD8+ T cell populations in blood had undergone clonal expansion by week 6 at 0.1 to 3.0 mg/kg.

Blood draws occurred at baseline, cycle 4 day 1, and cycle 7 day 1. This clone was detected once. No antigen is known for it. Measured with immunoSEQ multiplex PCR; TCRdb has only the in-frame clones, and not every one. The sample shows about 25,000 clones, 85% of them seen only once. The source material was CD4+ or CD8+ T cells sorted from blood, sampled in a trial of the OX40 agonist ivuxolimab. This sequence originates from an adult with an advanced solid tumor such as melanoma, head and neck, liver or kidney cancer.

The CDR3 DNA reads as TGTGCCAGTAGTATAATCCCCCAGACAGGGTCGCAAGAGACCCAGTACTTC. Encoded protein: CASSIIPQTGSQETQYF. J is TRBJ2-5 and V is TRBV19; 7 bases match TRBD1. The CDR3 totals 17 residues. Unmatched junction bases numbered 11, after V lost 2 bases and J lost 2 bases. Germline CDR1 LNHDA, CDR2 SQIVND (reference sequence).